Described below is a single TCR beta chain sequence and its context. This clone was seen a single time. Its antigen is currently not known. No quality values exist for individual bases; no much larger clone is one base distant. The Qiagen DNeasy kit was used to extract genomic DNA from unsorted PBMCs and from the negatively selected CD4+ and CD8+ fractions. TCR beta CDR3 regions were amplified by immunoSEQ multiplex PCR using primers annealing to V and J segments. A synthetic immune receptor repertoire was used to minimize amplification bias, and any remaining bias was removed computationally after sequencing. In the paper's pipeline: Repertoire diversity was quantified as the Shannon entropy index using custom Python scripts. The unsorted, CD4+ and CD8+ repertoires were each analyzed separately, with the exception of combined analyses, where CD4+ and CD8+ sequences were merged in silico. Clonal expansion was defined as a frequency increase of at least 2-fold after treatment compared with C1D1, and clones undetected at baseline were assigned a pseudocount of 0.5. Clones with 0 or 1 copy at C1D1 were classified as singleton clones, and clones with 2 or more copies were classified as non-singleton clones. Clones expanded in unsorted samples were labelled as CD4+, CD8+ or unknown by matching protein sequences in sorted samples from the same patient. Wilcoxon tests on paired samples were used to test changes in diversity from C1D1 to C4D1. TCRdb retrieved this table from immuneACCESS and kept in-frame rearrangements only. Not all clones are present; in checked studies, unresolved V genes account for under half, and no reason is known for the remainder. Clone size and the V and J calls come from that table; the DNA yielded D and trimming. Counted in this sample were 20,000 to 25,000 clones; about 70% of them appeared once. The ten largest make up over 15% of the sample.

The data stem from a study of PD-1 blockade in classical Hodgkin lymphoma (dated by TCRdb to 2018 to 2021). Background for the entire study: Nivolumab dosing was 3 mg/kg intravenously every 2 weeks, continuing until either disease progression or unacceptable toxicity. To define a peripheral blood immune signature of response to PD-1 blockade in classical Hodgkin lymphoma, the study combined TCR beta sequencing with CyTOF.

Taken with the paper, the label for time point translates to: cycle 4 day 1 (C4D1), after 6 weeks of nivolumab. Every trial patient had relapsed following autologous stem cell transplantation, and prior brentuximab vedotin exposure was what differed among cohorts A, B and C. The trial cohort included fewer than 60 patients with relapsed/refractory classical Hodgkin lymphoma, and each patient had a best overall response of complete response, partial response or progressive disease. Single-agent nivolumab was administered to trial patients in the multi-cohort phase II CheckMate 205 trial. An independent review committee assessed best overall response using the 2007 International Working Group response criteria. Trial PBMCs were collected just before the start of nivolumab (C1D1) and during therapy at cycle 2 day 1 and cycle 4 day 1. Peripheral blood was collected in 8 mL Vacutainer Cell Preparation Tubes, from which PBMCs were isolated by centrifugation and then cryopreserved.

The CDR3 numbers 14 residues from cysteine through phenylalanine. Kept here is only the CDR3 DNA, which spans 42 bases and is read in frame from base 1. In the germline V gene, CDR1 corresponds to MDHEN and CDR2 to SYDVKM. V trim: 2 bases; J trim: 6 bases; unmatched bases: 2. What the work shows at the level of the full study, not this receptor alone: The study covered only a single clinical trial cohort, and the causes of the repertoire differences, possibly disease activity or prior therapy, were still not defined. Trial patients achieving complete response had baseline diversity similar to newly diagnosed patients, whereas partial responders and progressors had significantly lower diversity. Newly diagnosed patients were reported to have lower baseline TCR diversity than healthy donors, and relapsed/refractory patients were reported to have lower baseline TCR diversity still. Lower diversity was observed in patients in whom nivolumab was started less than 1 year after ASCT, and these patients were excluded from later analyses so that confounding by immune reconstitution would be avoided. A significant rise by C4D1 was seen in CD4+ but not CD8+ TCR diversity (p=0.0027 vs p=0.16), with the rise being most apparent in complete responders (p=0.02).

The chain is encoded by TRBV28 joined to TRBJ2-1; 9 bases in the junction line up with TRBD2. The sequences come from peripheral blood mononuclear cells (PBMCs), collected before the fourth cycle of nivolumab. The TCR was taken from a human donor with classical Hodgkin lymphoma. The bases are TGTGCCAGCAGTTTAGCGGGAGGGCCCAATGAGCAGTTCTTC. It specifies CASSLAGGPNEQFF.